This entry lists 15 T cell receptor beta chains sequenced from one sample in a study of shared T cell receptors in the human thymus. The repertoire was sequenced with immunoSEQ multiplex PCR; TCRdb's copy has only in-frame clones and lacks some. The table records hundreds of thousands of clones, about 80% of them present only once. These same data were also listed under a study on human thymus T cells.

Sequenced input: thymocytes. These receptors were obtained from a boy younger than two with a congenital heart defect.

The V and J genes are TRBV30 and TRBJ2-7; 11 nucleotides match TRBD1. J lost 7 bases, V lost 6 bases, and 11 bases had no gene match. The CDR3 covers 14 residues. CDR1 and CDR2 (germline): GTSNPN, SVGIG (reference sequence). The CDR3 sequence is CACPGTGGSGEQYF. The CDR3 DNA reads as TGTGCCTGCCCCGGGACAGGGGGATCAGGGGAGCAGTACTTC. Supplemented by reference TRBV30 and TRBJ2-7, the full variable domain reads SQTIHQWPATLVQPVGSPLSLECTVEGTSNPNLYWYRQAAGRGLQLLFYSVGIGQISSEVPQNLSASRPQDRQFILSSKKLLLSDSGFYLCACPGTGGSGEQYFGPGTRLTVT.

The CDR3 loop reads CASSQVLAGGVYNEQFF. Here the CDR3 DNA reads TGTGCCAGCAGCCAAGTACTAGCGGGAGGGGTTTACAATGAGCAGTTCTTC. The V gene is TRBV14, the J gene TRBJ2-1; TRBD2 matches at 13 bases. Germline V gives CDR1 SGHDN, CDR2 FVKESK. V lost 1 base and J lost 4; bases outside the gene matches: 4. This CDR3 has 17 residues.

This clone has more than one count but fewer than ten. The chain joins TRBV27 to TRBJ2-7, with 7 positions matching TRBD2. The CDR3 totals 15 residues. Trimming cost V 5 bases and J 0 bases; bases outside gene matches: 7. CDR1 is MNHEY, CDR2 SMNVEV, per germline (reference sequence). CDR3 in DNA: TGTGCCAGCAGTCCTGAACGGGACTACTCCTACGAGCAGTACTTC. It codes for CASSPERDYSYEQYF.

The chain joins TRBV23-1 to TRBJ2-1, with D possibly being TRBD1 (5 bases). TRBV23-1 is treated as an ORF (open reading frame) with a function not yet certain. CDR3 length: 13 residues. V was cut by 2 bases and J by 6 bases, with 8 bases left in between. Written as DNA, the CDR3 is TGCGCCAGCAGTCAAGGCAGGGTCAATGAGCAGTTCTTC. Residues: CASSQGRVNEQFF.

This chain joins TRBV10-3 and TRBJ2-3, with 8 bases aligning to TRBD2. In germline, CDR1 is ENHRY, CDR2 SYGVKD. With V trimmed by 4 bases and J by 4 bases, 10 bases remained unmatched. The CDR3 contains 16 residues. The CDR3 sequence is CAISGPGSGTADTQYF. The CDR3 DNA is TGTGCCATCAGTGGGCCCGGTAGCGGGACCGCAGATACGCAGTATTTT.

The rearrangement joins TRBV27 to TRBJ2-2; TRBD1 matches at 8 bases. The CDR3 is 15 amino acids. The J segment lost 4 bases and the V segment lost 6 bases, leaving 7 bases of the junction unmatched. The germline CDR1 and CDR2 sequences are MNHEY and SMNVEV (reference sequence). The CDR3 protein is CASRGRTGSTGELFF. DNA of the CDR3: TGTGCCAGCAGGGGCCGGACAGGGAGCACCGGGGAGCTGTTTTTT.

This rearrangement joins TRBV9 to TRBJ2-3; 7 bases agree with TRBD2. V dropped 6 bases and J dropped 2; count of bases not matched to a gene: 12. This CDR3 comprises 16 residues. From germline, CDR1 is SGDLS and CDR2 YYNGEE. This CDR3 reads CASTLGTGTNTDTQYF. The CDR3 coding sequence is TGTGCCAGCACGTTGGGAACCGGGACTAACACAGATACGCAGTATTTT.

V and J are TRBV27 and TRBJ2-1, with a possible D match to TRBD1 (6 bases). The CDR3 spans 16 residues. The V gene lost 3 bases and the J gene lost 2 bases, with 14 bases spanning the gap. Per germline, CDR1 MNHEY and CDR2 SMNVEV (reference sequence). CDR3 loop: CASSLPPRGPYNEQFF. The CDR3, as DNA: TGTGCCAGCAGTTTGCCCCCCAGGGGACCCTACAATGAGCAGTTCTTC.

The chain joins TRBV11-1 to TRBJ2-7, with 8 nucleotides matching TRBD1. The CDR3 totals 15 residues. V was pared by 1 base and J by 2 bases, with 4 bases of the junction left unmatched. CDR1 is SGHAT, CDR2 FQDESV, per germline (reference sequence). CDR3 sequence reads: CASSLGAGGTYEQYF. In DNA, the CDR3 is TGTGCCAGCAGCTTAGGGGCAGGGGGCACCTACGAGCAGTACTTC.

The genes are TRBV28 and TRBJ2-5, with TRBD1 matching over 7 bases. CDR1 is MDHEN, CDR2 SYDVKM, per germline. The CDR3 has 17 residues. V shed 6 bases and J 3 bases; nucleotides not matched to a gene: 16. The CDR3 region is CASRAIPRAGGEETQYF. The CDR3 nucleotides read TGTGCCAGCAGGGCTATTCCGAGGGCAGGGGGTGAAGAGACCCAGTACTTC.

This chain uses TRBV4-1 with TRBJ2-1, with 10 bases matching TRBD2. V shed 0 bases, J shed 8 bases, and the junction held 19 bases outside the gene matches. CDR1 is MGHRA, CDR2 YSYEKL, per germline. The CDR3 covers 20 residues. The chain's CDR3 is CASSQDHGQGRTSGLDEQFF. The CDR3 nucleotides are TGCGCCAGCAGCCAAGACCACGGGCAGGGGAGGACTAGCGGACTGGATGAGCAGTTCTTC.

The chain employs TRBV27 and TRBJ2-7; unclear D gene. Between the trimmed V and J ends, which lost 5 bases and 3 bases, there was a span of 14 bases. Germline V gives CDR1 MNHEY, CDR2 SMNVEV (reference sequence). The CDR3 has 14 amino acids. The CDR3 spells CASSPRGRDYEQYF. CDR3 nucleotides: TGTGCCAGCAGTCCGAGAGGCAGAGACTACGAGCAGTACTTC.

This clone was counted a single time. This rearrangement joins TRBV4-1 to TRBJ2-1, with 10 bases fitting TRBD2. CDR1 is MGHRA, CDR2 YSYEKL, per germline. The ends lost 3 bases at V and 5 bases at J; junction bases unmatched: 1. The CDR3 covers 14 residues. Here the CDR3 reads CASSHGLADNEQFF. For the CDR3, the DNA is TGCGCCAGCAGCCACGGACTAGCGGACAATGAGCAGTTCTTC.

The rearrangement joins TRBV14 to TRBJ2-2; the D is unclear. CDR3 length: 11 residues. Trimming removed 6 bases from V and 7 bases from J, with 6 bases in between. CDR1 is SGHDN and CDR2 is FVKESK in the germline V gene. The CDR3 loop reads CASSYSGELFF. The CDR3 DNA is TGTGCCAGCAGTTACAGCGGGGAGCTGTTTTTT.

This clone occurred once. V and J are TRBV18 and TRBJ1-2, with TRBD1 matching 9 bases. Germline V lookup: CDR1 KGHSH, CDR2 LQKENI. The CDR3 totals 17 residues. Germline trimming cut 1 base from V and 5 bases from J; bases unmatched to any gene: 11. CDR3 amino acids: CASSPRGTGTTPYGYTF. The CDR3 nucleotides read TGTGCCAGCTCACCACGCGGGACAGGGACAACCCCTTATGGCTACACCTTC.